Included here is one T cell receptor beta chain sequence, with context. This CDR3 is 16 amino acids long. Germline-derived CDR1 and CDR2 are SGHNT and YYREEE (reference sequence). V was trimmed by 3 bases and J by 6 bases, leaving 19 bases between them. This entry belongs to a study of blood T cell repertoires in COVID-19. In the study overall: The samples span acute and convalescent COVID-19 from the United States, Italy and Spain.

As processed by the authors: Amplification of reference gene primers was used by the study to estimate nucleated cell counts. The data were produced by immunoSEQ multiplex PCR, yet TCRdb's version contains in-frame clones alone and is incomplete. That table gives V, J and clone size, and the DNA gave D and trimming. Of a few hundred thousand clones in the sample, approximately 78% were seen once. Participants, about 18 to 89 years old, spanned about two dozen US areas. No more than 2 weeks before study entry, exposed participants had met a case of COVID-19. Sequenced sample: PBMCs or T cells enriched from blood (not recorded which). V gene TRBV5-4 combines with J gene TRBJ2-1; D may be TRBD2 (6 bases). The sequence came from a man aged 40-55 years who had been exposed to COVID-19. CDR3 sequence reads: CASSSLQWAGTNEQFF. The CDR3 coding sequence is TGTGCCAGCAGCTCCCTCCAGTGGGCGGGGACCAATGAGCAGTTCTTC.